The clone carrying this T cell receptor (beta chain) was counted between two and nine times. The antigen is not known. CDR3 length equals 14 residues. Germline V CDR1 and CDR2: SGHDN, FVKESK. V lost 2 bases and J 6 bases, leaving 10 bases between the germline ends. Sequencing was performed with immunoSEQ multiplex PCR; in TCRdb, only in-frame clones are kept and a portion is missing. The sample has 55,000 or so clones, roughly three quarters seen once. This sample was included in a study of CD4+ T cells in melanoma. Study-wide results and limits: A reported correlation linked neoantigen-specific CD4+ T cells to CD8+, macrophage and B cell function. Diverse differentiation states were reported for melanoma neoantigen-specific CD4+ T cells.

This chain uses TRBV14 with TRBJ1-4; no reliable D call. This TCR derives from a human donor with melanoma. The sample comprised tumor tissue. In DNA form, the CDR3 reads TGTGCCAGCAGCCAATTCCGCTGGGATGAAAAACTGTTTTTT. As protein: CASSQFRWDEKLFF.